Sequencing of this T cell receptor (beta chain) was carried out in a study of cytomegalovirus exposure and HLA in healthy donors listed by TCRdb under 2017. A note on the overall study: The roughly 700 repertoires of the first cohort and the 95 to 150 validation repertoires were produced on the same platform, according to a later analysis. To predict cytomegalovirus infection status, the study brought together high-throughput TCR immunosequencing, statistical association of individual TCRs with disease status, and machine learning. The aim of the study was to test whether cataloging public T cell receptors could identify signatures of past pathogen exposure. Along with the approximately 600-subject first cohort, a separate validation cohort of 120 different subjects was used. Broader findings and caveats from the paper: The validation cohort had no HLA typing available for a later analysis, so co-occurrence within that cohort was assessed over all 120 or so repertoires. In a later analysis, TCRs clustered in the first cohort were found to also tend to co-occur in the approximately 120 validation repertoires, with around 94% of cluster scores above 0. A few of the identified cytomegalovirus-associated TCR beta chains were confirmed in vitro to be specific for cytomegalovirus antigens. Across donors, most TCR sequences were observed very rarely, whereas some public TCRs were present in many individuals. The authors suggested that the approach could potentially be generalized to other disease states and immunological phenotypes. The classifier was reported to diagnose cytomegalovirus status with high specificity and sensitivity in both the original cohort and the validation cohort. In the study, about 150 TCR beta chains were listed as associated with cytomegalovirus.

Regarding this clone: The antigen it binds to is not known. It has no much larger one-base neighbor in the sample; base qualities were not kept.

Separate from the roughly 650-subject first cohort, the validation cohort of roughly 130 subjects was the group to which the donors belonged. Cut back by 4 bases and 0 bases, the V and J ends lie 10 bases apart. Sequences SGHVS (CDR1) and FNYEAQ (CDR2) are obtained from the germline V gene. Taken from cysteine to phenylalanine, the CDR3 has 15 residues. The DNA shown is the 45-base CDR3, in frame from base 1. The library was prepared using the immunoSEQ multiplex PCR assay. The authors processed their data as follows. To diagnose cytomegalovirus status from the catalog of TCR beta chain sequences, a statistical classification framework was built. In TCRdb, the immuneACCESS table is reduced to in-frame sequences with V and J assigned. These tables do not hold every clone; where another copy was compared, an unresolved V gene accounts for under half, and the others remain unexplained. V and J calls and clone size are as listed in that table; D and trimming were resolved from the DNA. Here the sample has about 240,000 clones; approximately 83% occur a single time. The ten largest make up 1% to 1.5% of the sample.

This receptor was identified in a young woman in good health and CMV-seropositive. The V gene is TRBV7-6 and the J gene is TRBJ2-1, with no D gene named confidently. Sequencing was performed on PBMCs. The DNA sequence follows: TGTGCCAGCAGCTCCCACCGTAGCTCCTACAATGAGCAGTTCTTC. Its protein is CASSSHRSSYNEQFF.